This T cell receptor (beta chain) was recorded in a study of response to subunit inactivated influenza vaccine. TCRdb fed the RT-PCR reads into MiXCR, producing one record per CDR3 protein. The repertoire consists of about 480,000 distinct CDR3 sequences, with roughly 9.8% occurring once and the leading ten covering 12%. V lost 2 bases and J lost 9; bases outside the gene matches: 2. CDR1 is DFQATT and CDR2 is SNEGSKA in the germline V gene (reference sequence). This CDR3 has 14 amino acids. This clonotype was detected ten times or more. The input for sequencing was PBMCs from blood, taken more than 35 days after vaccination. This clonotype originated in a middle-aged man who received an inactivated influenza vaccine. This chain connects TRBV20-1 to TRBJ2-1, with 15 positions matching TRBD2. The DNA of the CDR3 is TGCAGTGCTAGACCGGGACTAGCGGGAGGTGAGCAGTTCTTC. As protein: CSARPGLAGGEQFF.